This TCR beta chain was obtained from a study of T cell responses to AZD1222 COVID-19 vaccine. Study outcomes and limitations: The study found Spike-specific TCR breadth and depth rose after two AZD1222 doses. The sample set comprised mostly white British donors with more females, and clonal diversity was possibly underestimated.

TCRdb's table, derived via immunoSEQ multiplex PCR, lists solely in-frame clones and lacks some. The table lists under 30,000 clones, roughly 90% of them singletons, with approximately 7.6% in the top ten. As concerns this clone: What it binds is unknown.

Second-dose schedules of about 4 or about 12 weeks were combined. Germline V CDR1 and CDR2: LGHDT, YNNKEL (reference sequence). The ends lost 5 bases at V and 1 base at J; junction bases unmatched: 11. This CDR3 is built from 16 residues. Sequenced here: peripheral blood, sampled 28 days after the second AZD1222 dose. The gene calls are TRBV3-1 (or the pseudogene TRBV3-2) and TRBJ2-7; 7 bases agree with TRBD2. This clonotype was obtained from an adult who received the AZD1222 COVID-19 vaccine. The CDR3 nucleotides are TGTGCCAGCAGCTCCGGGAGCGGGACTCTTTCCTACGAGCAGTACTTC. Protein product: CASSSGSGTLSYEQYF.